Below, 15 T cell receptor beta chains from the same sample are listed, as sequenced in a study of blood T cells in healthy people across ages. PCR was performed a second time for 7 to 11 cycles using a sample-barcoded 5' primer and a J-beta primer mix. TCRdb used MiXCR to reprocess the 5' RACE reads, holding one entry per CDR3 protein. The repertoire holds 730,000 or so distinct CDR3 sequences, with roughly 44% as singletons. Source material: blood. Receptors originate from a woman aged 60-70 years in good health.

This chain connects TRBV7-9 to TRBJ1-1; D remains unclear. The CDR3 runs 14 residues. From germline, CDR1 is SEHNR and CDR2 FQNEAQ (reference sequence). Trimming stripped 2 bases from V and 4 bases from J, with 11 bases between. In DNA, the CDR3 is TGTGCCAGCAGCTTACAGTTCGTCGGCACTGAAGCTTTCTTT. It codes for CASSLQFVGTEAFF.

As for this clonotype: A single base separates this from a much larger clone, so it may be a read error. The genes are TRBV5-1 and TRBJ2-7, with 8 bases fitting TRBD2. Germline CDR1 is SGHRS and CDR2 is YFSETQ. With 4 bases clipped from V and 5 bases from J, the junction kept 14 bases outside the gene matches. The length of the CDR3 is 16 residues. The CDR3 region is CASSPKSGSRADEQYF. The CDR3 coding sequence is TGCGCCAGCAGCCCGAAGAGCGGGAGTCGTGCCGACGAGCAGTACTTC.

This clonotype was detected a few times. The rearrangement links TRBV10-3 to TRBJ2-3; 10 positions match TRBD2. Unmatched junction bases numbered 6, after V lost 10 bases and J lost 5 bases. CDR3 length: 13 amino acids. Germline lookup yields CDR1 ENHRY and CDR2 SYGVKD. Here the CDR3 DNA reads TGTGCCACCGGGAGCGGGGGGGGAGATACGCAGTATTTT. Translation gives CATGSGGGDTQYF.

The chain uses TRBV6-2 or TRBV6-3 and TRBJ2-7; D may be TRBD2 (5 bases). V dropped 2 bases and J dropped 6 bases, with 11 bases sitting between them. CDR3 length: 13 residues. Germline V gene data show CDR1 as MNHEY and CDR2 as SVGEGT. This CDR3 is CASSYALSGEQYF. CDR3 coding DNA: TGTGCCAGCAGTTACGCGTTGAGCGGCGAGCAGTACTTC.

There are a few counts of this clonotype. As DNA, the CDR3 is TGCAGTGCTAGAGATTCGGCGCGGGGGGTCTACGAGCAGTACTTC. It specifies CSARDSARGVYEQYF. The rearrangement uses TRBV20-1 and TRBJ2-4, with 8 positions matching TRBD2. The J call may be mistaken, given a closer DNA end match to TRBJ2-7. Germline loops: CDR1 DFQATT, CDR2 SNEGSKA (reference sequence). This CDR3 is 15 amino acids long.

The genes are TRBV7-9 and TRBJ1-1; D gene uncertain. V lost 3 bases and J lost 8, with 10 bases in between. The CDR3 covers 12 residues. Germline V lookup: CDR1 SEHNR, CDR2 FQNEAQ (reference sequence). The CDR3 DNA sequence: TGTGCCAGCAGCTTGGCGGGCAGGGAAGCTTTCTTT. Protein sequence: CASSLAGREAFF.

This clonotype occurred a few times. The V call is TRBV18, the J call TRBJ1-5; 7 bases agree with TRBD1. CDR1 KGHSH and CDR2 LQKENI come from the germline V gene. The CDR3 is made up of 15 amino acids. Losses at the gene ends were 6 bases for V and 1 base for J; bases not matched to a gene: 6. The CDR3 sequence: CASSIQGSSNQPQHF. CDR3 nucleotides: TGTGCCAGCTCTATACAGGGGTCGAGCAATCAGCCCCAGCATTTT.

In its sample, this clonotype was seen many times. This chain links TRBV20-1 with TRBJ2-1; D perhaps matches TRBD2 (5 bases). V lost 6 bases, J lost 7 bases, and 13 bases lay in between. This CDR3 is built from 12 residues. The germline gives CDR1 DFQATT, CDR2 SNEGSKA (reference sequence). This CDR3 is CSARASGNEQFF. In DNA form, the CDR3 reads TGCAGTGCCCGGGCCTCGGGGAATGAGCAGTTCTTC.

This clonotype was found a few times. The chain links TRBV12-3 or TRBV12-4 to TRBJ2-3; TRBD1 aligns across 8 bases. CDR3 length: 14 amino acids. With 5 bases clipped from V and 10 bases from J, the junction kept 11 bases outside the gene matches. The CDR3 reads CASSTNRGASAQYF. CDR3 DNA sequence: TGTGCCAGCAGTACAAACAGGGGGGCCTCGGCGCAGTATTTT.

In its sample, this clonotype was seen a few times. The J gene is TRBJ2-1, the V gene TRBV4-3, with 14 bases identical to TRBD2. Germline V gene lookup returns CDR1 LGHNA and CDR2 YSLEER. J gave up 13 bases and V 4 bases, and 12 bases lay outside the gene matches. The CDR3 totals 16 residues. CDR3: CASSRDGGTSGGAQFF. The DNA for the CDR3 is TGCGCCAGCAGCCGCGACGGGGGGACTAGCGGGGGCGCACAGTTCTTC.

V is TRBV18 and J is TRBJ2-7; 10 bases are shared with TRBD2. The CDR3 spans 14 residues. Looked up from germline, CDR1 is KGHSH and CDR2 is LQKENI. V was clipped by 2 bases and J by 9 bases; unmatched bases: 7. CDR3 nucleotide sequence: TGTGCCAGCTCACCAAAGCGGGAGGGTAAAGCGCAGTACTTC. This gives the protein CASSPKREGKAQYF.

This clonotype was picked up a small number of times. Possible read error: a much larger clone is one base away. J is TRBJ2-4 and V is TRBV5-1; D possibly corresponds to TRBD1 (5 bases). The germline CDR1 and CDR2 sequences are SGHRS and YFSETQ. The CDR3 spans 14 residues. Deletions cut 0 bases from V and 15 bases from J, with 19 bases between. Written as DNA, the CDR3 is TGCGCCAGCAGCTTGGTAGGGGCGGCCTACGAGCGGTACTTC. Amino acid sequence: CASSLVGAAYERYF.

This clonotype appeared a single time. The chain is built from TRBV29-1 and TRBJ2-7; 9 positions agree with TRBD1. The CDR3 consists of 13 residues. V lost 5 bases and J lost 0; bases outside the gene matches: 2. Germline V lookup: CDR1 SQVTM, CDR2 ANQGSEA. The CDR3 loop is CSVRTGVSYEQYF. The CDR3 nucleotides are TGCAGCGTTCGGACAGGGGTCTCCTACGAGCAGTACTTC.

V is TRBV5-1 and J is TRBJ2-1, with D possibly called TRBD1 or TRBD2 (6 bases each). Germline lookup yields CDR1 SGHRS and CDR2 YFSETQ. This CDR3 contains 14 residues. The V and J ends lost 5 bases and 0 bases respectively, with 9 bases between them. CDR3 sequence reads: CASRQGGSYNEQFF. The CDR3 DNA follows: TGCGCCAGCAGACAGGGAGGCTCCTACAATGAGCAGTTCTTC.

This chain uses TRBV5-5 with TRBJ2-5; D might be TRBD1 (6 bases). The CDR3 length is 15 residues. Trimming shortened V by 0 bases and J by 0 bases, and 9 bases separated the two germline ends. Per the germline V gene, CDR1 is SGHKS and CDR2 is YYEKEE (reference sequence). CDR3 loop: CASSLGTANQETQYF. CDR3 nucleotides: TGTGCCAGCAGCTTGGGGACAGCAAACCAAGAGACCCAGTACTTC.